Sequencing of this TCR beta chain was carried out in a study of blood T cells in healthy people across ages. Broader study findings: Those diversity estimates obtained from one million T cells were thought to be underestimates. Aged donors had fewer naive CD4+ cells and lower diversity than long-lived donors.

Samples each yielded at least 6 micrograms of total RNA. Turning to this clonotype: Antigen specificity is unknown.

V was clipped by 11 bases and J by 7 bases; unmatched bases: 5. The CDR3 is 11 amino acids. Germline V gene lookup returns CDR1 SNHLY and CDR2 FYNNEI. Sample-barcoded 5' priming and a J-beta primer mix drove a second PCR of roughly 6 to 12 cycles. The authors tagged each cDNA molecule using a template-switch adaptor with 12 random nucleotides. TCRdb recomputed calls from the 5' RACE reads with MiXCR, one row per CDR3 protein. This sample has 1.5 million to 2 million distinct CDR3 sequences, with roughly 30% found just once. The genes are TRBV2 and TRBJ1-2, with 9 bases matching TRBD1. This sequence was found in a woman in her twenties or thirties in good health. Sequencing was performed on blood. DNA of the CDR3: TGTGCCGGAACAGGGGGCTTTGGCTACACCTTC. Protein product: CAGTGGFGYTF.